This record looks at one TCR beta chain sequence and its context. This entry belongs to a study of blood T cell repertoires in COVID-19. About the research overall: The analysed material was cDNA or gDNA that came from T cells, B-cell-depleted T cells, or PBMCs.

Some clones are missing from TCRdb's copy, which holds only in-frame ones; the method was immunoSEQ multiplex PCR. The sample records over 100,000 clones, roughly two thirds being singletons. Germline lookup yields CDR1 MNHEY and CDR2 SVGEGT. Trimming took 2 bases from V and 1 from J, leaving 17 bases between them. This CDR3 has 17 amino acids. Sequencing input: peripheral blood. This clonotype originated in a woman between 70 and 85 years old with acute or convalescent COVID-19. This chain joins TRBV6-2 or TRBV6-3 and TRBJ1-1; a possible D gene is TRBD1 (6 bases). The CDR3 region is CASSYGLAGVENTEAFF. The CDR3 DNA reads TGTGCCAGCAGTTACGGGTTGGCAGGGGTCGAGAACACTGAAGCTTTCTTT.